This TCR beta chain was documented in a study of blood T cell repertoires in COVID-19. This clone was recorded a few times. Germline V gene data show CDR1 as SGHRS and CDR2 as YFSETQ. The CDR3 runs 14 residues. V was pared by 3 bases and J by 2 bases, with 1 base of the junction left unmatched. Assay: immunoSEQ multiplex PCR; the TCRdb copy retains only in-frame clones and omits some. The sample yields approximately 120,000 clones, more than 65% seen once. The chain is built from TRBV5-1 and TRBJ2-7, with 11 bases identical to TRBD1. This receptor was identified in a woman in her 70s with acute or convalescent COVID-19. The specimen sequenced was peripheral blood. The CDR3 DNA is TGCGCCAGCAGCTCGGGACAGGGGGCCTACGAGCAGTACTTC. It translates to CASSSGQGAYEQYF.